This entry lists 4 T cell receptor beta chains sequenced from one sample in a study of T cells in Graves' hyperthyroidism and ophthalmopathy. Amplification of TCR beta CDR3 regions was performed using RNA transcripts as template. TCR CDR3 underwent first-round RT-PCR with the HTBI primer set. TCRdb re-analysed the multiplex PCR reads in MiXCR, keeping a single row per CDR3 protein. The sample has roughly 330,000 distinct CDR3 sequences; over 15% are singletons. Sequenced: blood. These receptors came from a man aged 25-45 years with Graves' hyperthyroidism.

This clonotype was seen more than once but under ten times. The chain employs TRBV4-2 and TRBJ2-3, with D perhaps matching TRBD1 or TRBD2 (5 bases each). The CDR3 consists of 14 residues. Germline loops: CDR1 LGHNA, CDR2 YNFKEQ. V was shortened by 2 bases and J by 4 bases, with 10 bases between the two germline ends. The CDR3 loop reads CASSQLGTADTQYF. In nucleotides, the CDR3 is TGTGCCAGCAGCCAACTTGGGACCGCAGATACGCAGTATTTT.

This clonotype has a handful of counts. The V and J genes are TRBV30 and TRBJ2-2, with a possible D match to TRBD1 (5 bases). The V end lost 4 bases, the J end lost 2 bases, and 11 bases lay between the germline ends. The germline CDR1 and CDR2 sequences are GTSNPN and SVGIG (reference sequence). There are 14 residues in the CDR3. The DNA of the CDR3 is TGTGCCTGGACTGCTCAGGGAAACACCGGGGAGCTGTTTTTT. Protein: CAWTAQGNTGELFF. Looking up the rest from reference TRBV30 and TRBJ2-2 gives the full variable domain: SQTIHQWPATLVQPVGSPLSLECTVEGTSNPNLYWYRQAAGRGLQLLFYSVGIGQISSEVPQNLSASRPQDRQFILSSKKLLLSDSGFYLCAWTAQGNTGELFFGEGSRLTVL.

This clonotype was found many times. V usage is TRBV20-1 and J usage is TRBJ2-5; weak D call: TRBD2 (6 bases). V gave up 2 bases and J gave up 0 bases, with 7 bases separating them. In germline, CDR1 is DFQATT, CDR2 SNEGSKA (reference sequence). CDR3 size: 13 residues. CDR3 in amino acids: CSARRRDQETQYF. In DNA form, the CDR3 reads TGCAGTGCTAGAAGGAGGGACCAAGAGACCCAGTACTTC.

This clonotype was counted at least ten times. The chain carries TRBV12-3 or TRBV12-4 and TRBJ2-3, with a possible D match to TRBD2 (7 bases). The CDR3 has 12 residues. V lost 7 bases to trimming and J lost 6 bases, with 11 bases between them. CDR3 residues: CASNRGGDTQYF. CDR3 sequence (DNA): TGTGCCAGCAATAGGGGGGGGGATACGCAGTATTTT.